The clone carrying this TCR beta chain was detected a few times. Its cognate antigen is unknown. The culture ran for approximately 10 days, and then CD4+ T cells were isolated. This person caught SARS-CoV-2 sometime from March to December 2020, and PCR testing confirmed the infection. This CDR3 is 14 amino acids long. V dropped 2 bases and J dropped 8; count of bases not matched to a gene: 8. CDR1 and CDR2 (germline): SEHNR, FQNEAQ (reference sequence). Libraries were prepared by immunoSEQ multiplex PCR; TCRdb keeps only in-frame clonotypes and omits some of them. The table has more than 60,000 clones, approximately 78% seen once. The source of the sample is a study of vaccination effects on CD4 cells after COVID-19. Study-level background: All participants had two doses of either the BNT162b2 or mRNA-1273 vaccine. Sample donation by two convalescent patients took place 16 days and one week before vaccination.

Overall study results and limits: Convalescent patients were few in the study, and early post-infection timepoints were absent.

This clonotype was sampled from a human donor who had a prior SARS-CoV-2 infection. The material was CD4+ T cells from PBMCs cultured without peptide, obtained before COVID-19 vaccination. The V gene is TRBV7-9, the J gene TRBJ1-2, with 7 bases lining up with TRBD1. Here the CDR3 reads CASSLSDRALGYTF. The CDR3 DNA follows: TGTGCCAGCAGCTTAAGCGACAGGGCTCTGGGCTACACCTTC.